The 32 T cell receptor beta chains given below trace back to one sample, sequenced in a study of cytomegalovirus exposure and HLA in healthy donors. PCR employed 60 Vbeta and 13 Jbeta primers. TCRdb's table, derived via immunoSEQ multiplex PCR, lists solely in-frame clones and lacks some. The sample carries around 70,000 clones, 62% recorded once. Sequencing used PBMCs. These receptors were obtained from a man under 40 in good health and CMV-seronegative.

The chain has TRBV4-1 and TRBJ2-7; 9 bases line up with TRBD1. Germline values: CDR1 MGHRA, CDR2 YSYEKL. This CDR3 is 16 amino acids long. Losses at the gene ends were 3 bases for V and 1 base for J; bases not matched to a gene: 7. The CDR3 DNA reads TGCGCCAGCAGCCAGCAGACAGGGGGAGGTTCCTACGAGCAGTACTTC. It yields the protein CASSQQTGGGSYEQYF.

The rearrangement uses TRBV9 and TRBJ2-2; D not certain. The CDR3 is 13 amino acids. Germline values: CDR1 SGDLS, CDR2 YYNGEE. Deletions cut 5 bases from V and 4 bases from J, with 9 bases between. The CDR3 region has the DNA TGTGCCAGCAGTCCCCTACTCACCGGGGAGCTGTTTTTT. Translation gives CASSPLLTGELFF.

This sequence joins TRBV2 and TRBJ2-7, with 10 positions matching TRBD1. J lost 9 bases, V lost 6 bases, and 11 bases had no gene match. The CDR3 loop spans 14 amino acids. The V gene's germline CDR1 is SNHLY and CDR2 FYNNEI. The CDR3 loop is CASRPGTGDHVQYF. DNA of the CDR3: TGTGCCAGCAGACCCGGGACAGGGGATCACGTGCAGTACTTC. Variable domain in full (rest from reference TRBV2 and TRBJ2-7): EPEVTQTPSHQVTQMGQEVILRCVPISNHLYFYWYRQILGQKVEFLVSFYNNEISEKSEIFDDQFSVERPDGSNFTLKIRSTKLEDSAMYFCASRPGTGDHVQYFGPGTRLTVT.

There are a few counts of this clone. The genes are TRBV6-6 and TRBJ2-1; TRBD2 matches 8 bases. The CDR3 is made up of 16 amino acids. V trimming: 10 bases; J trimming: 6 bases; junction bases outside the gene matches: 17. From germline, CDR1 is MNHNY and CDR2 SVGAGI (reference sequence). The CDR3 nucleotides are TGTGCCACCTCCACACTCAGCGGGGGTACAAGCAATGAGCAGTTCTTC. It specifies CATSTLSGGTSNEQFF.

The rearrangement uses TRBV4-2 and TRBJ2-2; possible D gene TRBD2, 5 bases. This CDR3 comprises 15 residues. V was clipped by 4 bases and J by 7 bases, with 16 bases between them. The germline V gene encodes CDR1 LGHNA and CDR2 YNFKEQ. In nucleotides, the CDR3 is TGTGCCAGCAGCCTCGAGATCAGTGGAGGCGGGGAGCTGTTTTTT. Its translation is CASSLEISGGGELFF.

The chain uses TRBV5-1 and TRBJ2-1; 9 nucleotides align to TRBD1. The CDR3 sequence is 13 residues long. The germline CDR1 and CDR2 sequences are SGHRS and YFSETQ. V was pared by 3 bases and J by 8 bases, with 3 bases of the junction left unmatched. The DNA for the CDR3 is TGCGCCAGCAGCTCGGACAGGGGCCATGAGCAGTTCTTC. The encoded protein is CASSSDRGHEQFF.

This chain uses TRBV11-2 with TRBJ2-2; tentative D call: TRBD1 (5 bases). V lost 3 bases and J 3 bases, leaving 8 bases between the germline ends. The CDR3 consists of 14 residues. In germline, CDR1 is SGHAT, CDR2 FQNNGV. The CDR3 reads CASSFQGDTGELFF. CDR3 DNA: TGTGCCAGCAGCTTCCAGGGTGACACCGGGGAGCTGTTTTTT.

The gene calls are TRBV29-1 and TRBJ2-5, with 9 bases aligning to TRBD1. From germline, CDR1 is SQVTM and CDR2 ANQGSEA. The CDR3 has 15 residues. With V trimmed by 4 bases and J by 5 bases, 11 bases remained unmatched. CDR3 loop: CSVGAGTGNWETQYF. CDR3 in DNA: TGCAGCGTTGGTGCCGGGACAGGGAATTGGGAGACCCAGTACTTC.

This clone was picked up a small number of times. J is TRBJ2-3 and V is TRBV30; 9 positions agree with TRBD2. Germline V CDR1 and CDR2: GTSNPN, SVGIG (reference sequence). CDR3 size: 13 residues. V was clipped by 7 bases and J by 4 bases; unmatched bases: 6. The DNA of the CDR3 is TGTGCCTTAACGCAGCGGGGGGCAGATACGCAGTATTTT. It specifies CALTQRGADTQYF. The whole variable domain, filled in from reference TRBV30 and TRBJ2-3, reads SQTIHQWPATLVQPVGSPLSLECTVEGTSNPNLYWYRQAAGRGLQLLFYSVGIGQISSEVPQNLSASRPQDRQFILSSKKLLLSDSGFYLCALTQRGADTQYFGPGTRLTVL.

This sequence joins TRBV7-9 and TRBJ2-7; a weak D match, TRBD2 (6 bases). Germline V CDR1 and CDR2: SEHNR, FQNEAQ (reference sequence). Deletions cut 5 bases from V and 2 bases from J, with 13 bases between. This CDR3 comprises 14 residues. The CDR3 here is CASSIGTGPYEQYF. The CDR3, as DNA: TGTGCCAGCAGCATCGGGACTGGCCCCTACGAGCAGTACTTC.

The CDR3 protein is CASSQEGGMTVNYGYTF. In nucleotides, the CDR3 is TGCGCCAGCAGCCAAGAGGGGGGGATGACAGTTAACTATGGCTACACCTTC. The gene calls are TRBV4-1 and TRBJ1-2; TRBD1 might be the D (5 bases). The length of the CDR3 is 17 residues. CDR1 is MGHRA and CDR2 is YSYEKL in the germline V gene. V lost 0 bases to trimming and J lost 1 base, with 15 bases between them.

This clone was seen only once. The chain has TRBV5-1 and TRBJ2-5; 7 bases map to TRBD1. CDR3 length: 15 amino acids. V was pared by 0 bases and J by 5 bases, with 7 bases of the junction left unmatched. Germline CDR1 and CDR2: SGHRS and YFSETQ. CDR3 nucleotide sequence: TGCGCCAGCAGCTTGGCCGGGGTCAGGGGGGAGACCCAGTACTTC. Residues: CASSLAGVRGETQYF.

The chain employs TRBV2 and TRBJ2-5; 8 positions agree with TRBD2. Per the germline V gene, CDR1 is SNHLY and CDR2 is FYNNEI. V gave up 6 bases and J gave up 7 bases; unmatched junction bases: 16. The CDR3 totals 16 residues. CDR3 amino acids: CASRGRTGTRGGTQYF. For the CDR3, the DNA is TGTGCCAGCAGGGGGCGGACCGGGACTAGGGGCGGGACCCAGTACTTC.

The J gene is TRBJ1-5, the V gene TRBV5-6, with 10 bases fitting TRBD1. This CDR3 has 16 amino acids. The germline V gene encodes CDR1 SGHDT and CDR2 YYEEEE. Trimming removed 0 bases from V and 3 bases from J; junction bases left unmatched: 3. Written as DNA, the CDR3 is TGTGCCAGCAGCTTGGCCGGGACAGGGGACAATCAGCCCCAGCATTTT. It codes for CASSLAGTGDNQPQHF.

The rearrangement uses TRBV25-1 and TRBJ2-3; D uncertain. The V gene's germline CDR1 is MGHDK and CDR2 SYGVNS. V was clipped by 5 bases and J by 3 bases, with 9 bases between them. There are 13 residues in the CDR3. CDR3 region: CASSPLTTDTQYF. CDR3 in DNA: TGTGCCAGCAGTCCTTTGACTACAGATACGCAGTATTTT.

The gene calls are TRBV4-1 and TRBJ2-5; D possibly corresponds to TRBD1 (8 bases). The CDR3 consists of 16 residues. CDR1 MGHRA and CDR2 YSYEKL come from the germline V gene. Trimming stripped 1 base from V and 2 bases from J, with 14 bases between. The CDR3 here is CASSQGYRGGQETQYF. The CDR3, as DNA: TGCGCCAGCAGCCAAGGGTACAGGGGGGGGCAAGAGACCCAGTACTTC.

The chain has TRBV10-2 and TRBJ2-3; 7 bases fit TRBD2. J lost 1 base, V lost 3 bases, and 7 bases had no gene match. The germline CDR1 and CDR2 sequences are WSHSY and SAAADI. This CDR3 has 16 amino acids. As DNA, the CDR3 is TGCGCCAGCAGTGACGGGACGCTAGCGGGCACAGATACGCAGTATTTT. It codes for CASSDGTLAGTDTQYF.

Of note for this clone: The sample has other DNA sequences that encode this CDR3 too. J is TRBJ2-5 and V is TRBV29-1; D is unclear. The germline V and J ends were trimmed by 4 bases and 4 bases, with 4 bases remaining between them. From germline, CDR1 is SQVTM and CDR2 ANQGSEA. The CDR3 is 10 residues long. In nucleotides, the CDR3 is TGCAGCGTTGGTCTAGAGACCCAGTACTTC. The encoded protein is CSVGLETQYF.

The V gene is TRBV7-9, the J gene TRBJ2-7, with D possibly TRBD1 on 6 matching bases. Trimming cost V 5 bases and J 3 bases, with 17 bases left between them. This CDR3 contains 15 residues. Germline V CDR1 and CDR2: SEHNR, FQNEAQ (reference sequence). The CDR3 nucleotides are TGTGCCAGCAGCCCCCCCACAGGGACCCTCTACGAGCAGTACTTC. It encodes CASSPPTGTLYEQYF.

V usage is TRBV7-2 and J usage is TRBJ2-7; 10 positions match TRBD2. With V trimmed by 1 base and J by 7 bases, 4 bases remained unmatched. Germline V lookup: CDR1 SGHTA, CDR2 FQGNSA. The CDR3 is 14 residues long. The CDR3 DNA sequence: TGTGCCAGCAGCTTAGAGCGGGGGGGGAGAGAGCAGTACTTC. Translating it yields CASSLERGGREQYF.

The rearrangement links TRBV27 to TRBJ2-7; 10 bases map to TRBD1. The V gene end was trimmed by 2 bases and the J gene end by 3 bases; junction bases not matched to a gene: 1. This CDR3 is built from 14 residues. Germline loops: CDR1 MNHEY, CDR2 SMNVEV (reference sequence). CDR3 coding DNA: TGTGCCAGCAGTTTAGGGGACAGGGGCTACGAGCAGTACTTC. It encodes CASSLGDRGYEQYF.

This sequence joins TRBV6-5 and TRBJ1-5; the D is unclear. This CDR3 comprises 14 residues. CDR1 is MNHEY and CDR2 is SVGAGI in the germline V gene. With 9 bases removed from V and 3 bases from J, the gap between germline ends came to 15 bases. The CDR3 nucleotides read TGTGCCAGGAGCAGCGGTAGCTTCAATCAGCCCCAGCATTTT. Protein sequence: CARSSGSFNQPQHF.

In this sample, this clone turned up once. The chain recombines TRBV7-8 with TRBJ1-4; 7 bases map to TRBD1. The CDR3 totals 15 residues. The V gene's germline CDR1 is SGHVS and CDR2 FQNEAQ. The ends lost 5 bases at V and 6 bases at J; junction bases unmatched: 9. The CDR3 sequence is CASSNMTGFDEKLFF. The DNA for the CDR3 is TGTGCCAGCAGCAATATGACAGGGTTTGATGAAAAACTGTTTTTT.

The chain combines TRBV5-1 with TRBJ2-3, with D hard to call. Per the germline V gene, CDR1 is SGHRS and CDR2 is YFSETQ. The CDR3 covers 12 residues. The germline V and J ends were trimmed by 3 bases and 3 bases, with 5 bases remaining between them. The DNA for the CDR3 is TGCGCCAGCAGCTCCAATACAGATACGCAGTATTTT. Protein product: CASSSNTDTQYF.

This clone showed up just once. The CDR3 spells CASSPTGASEQFF. As DNA, the CDR3 is TGTGCCAGCAGCCCTACGGGAGCAAGTGAGCAGTTCTTC. The chain recombines TRBV7-9 with TRBJ2-1; TRBD2 is a possible D gene (6 bases). Germline-derived CDR1 and CDR2 are SEHNR and FQNEAQ (reference sequence). The CDR3 is 13 amino acids. Trimming removed 5 bases at V and 9 bases at J, with 14 bases between.

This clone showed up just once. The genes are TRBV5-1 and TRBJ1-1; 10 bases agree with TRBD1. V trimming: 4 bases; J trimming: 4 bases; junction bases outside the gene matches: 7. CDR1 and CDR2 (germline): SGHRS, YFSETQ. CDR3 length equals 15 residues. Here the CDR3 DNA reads TGCGCCAGCAGCCGGCGGGACAGGGGAACCACTGAAGCTTTCTTT. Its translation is CASSRRDRGTTEAFF.

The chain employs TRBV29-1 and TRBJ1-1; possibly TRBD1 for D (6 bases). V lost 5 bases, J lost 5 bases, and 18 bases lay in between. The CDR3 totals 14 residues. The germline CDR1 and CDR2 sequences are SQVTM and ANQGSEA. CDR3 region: CSVLKGGGKTEAFF. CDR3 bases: TGCAGCGTTCTGAAGGGGGGGGGAAAAACTGAAGCTTTCTTT.

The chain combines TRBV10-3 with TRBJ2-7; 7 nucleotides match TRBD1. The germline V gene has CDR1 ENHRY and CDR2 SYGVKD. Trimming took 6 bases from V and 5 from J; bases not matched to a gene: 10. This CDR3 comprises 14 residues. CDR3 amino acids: CAISSLTGADEQYF. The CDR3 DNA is TGTGCCATCAGCTCCCTAACAGGGGCGGACGAGCAGTACTTC.

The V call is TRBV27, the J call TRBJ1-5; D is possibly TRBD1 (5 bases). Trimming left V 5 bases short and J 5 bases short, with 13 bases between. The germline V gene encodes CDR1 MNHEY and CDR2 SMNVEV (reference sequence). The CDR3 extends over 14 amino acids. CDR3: CASSRGRGHQPQHF. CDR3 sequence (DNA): TGTGCCAGCAGTCGAGGGAGGGGCCATCAGCCCCAGCATTTT.

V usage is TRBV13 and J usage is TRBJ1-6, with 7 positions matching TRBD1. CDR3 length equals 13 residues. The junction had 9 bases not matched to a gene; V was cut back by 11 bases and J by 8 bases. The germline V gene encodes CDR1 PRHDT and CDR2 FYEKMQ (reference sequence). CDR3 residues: CAGRRGSDSPLHF. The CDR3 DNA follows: TGTGCCGGCCGCAGGGGGTCTGATTCACCCCTCCACTTT.

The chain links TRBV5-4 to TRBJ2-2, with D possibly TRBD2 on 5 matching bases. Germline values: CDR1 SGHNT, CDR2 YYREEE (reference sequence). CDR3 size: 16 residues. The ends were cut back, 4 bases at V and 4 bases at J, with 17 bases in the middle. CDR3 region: CASSIDPGLSTGELFF. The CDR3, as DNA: TGTGCCAGCAGCATAGACCCCGGACTGAGCACCGGGGAGCTGTTTTTT.

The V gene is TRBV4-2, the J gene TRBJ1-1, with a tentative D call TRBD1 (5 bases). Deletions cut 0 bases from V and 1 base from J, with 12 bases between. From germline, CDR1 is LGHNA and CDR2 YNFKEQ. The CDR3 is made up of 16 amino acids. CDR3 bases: TGTGCCAGCAGCCAAGATCTTAGGGGCTGGAACACTGAAGCTTTCTTT. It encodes CASSQDLRGWNTEAFF.